This T cell receptor (beta chain) was captured in a study of identical twins. Study-level points and caveats: While abundant cord blood beta clonotypes carried fewer insertions, memory repertoires showed no such pattern.

A universal primer site came from template switching; cDNA carried unique molecular identifiers. MiXCR, run by TCRdb on the 5' RACE reads, gives a single entry per CDR3 protein. The sample lists approximately 680,000 distinct CDR3 sequences; around 7.5% were seen once. This clonotype has a handful of counts. Antigen unknown. Every one of the donors was a healthy Caucasian. With 5 bases removed from V and 0 bases from J, the gap between germline ends came to 11 bases. The CDR3 runs 15 residues. In germline, CDR1 is SSHAT, CDR2 FNYEAQ (reference sequence). These data also formed part of another study, on yellow fever vaccine responses in identical twins.

The TCR sequence derives from a woman aged 18-29 years in good health. Sequencing used PBMCs. J is TRBJ2-1 and V is TRBV7-7; D not certain. CDR3 amino acids: CASSEDLSSYNEQFF. The CDR3 DNA follows: TGTGCCAGCAGCGAGGACCTCAGCTCCTACAATGAGCAGTTCTTC.